This T cell receptor beta chain was found in a study of breast tumors, draining lymph nodes, adjacent tissues (dated by TCRdb to 2016 to 2017). Study-level background: Breast cancer patients provided tumor, adjacent nontumor tissue and axillary lymph nodes, and the study compared the TCR beta repertoires across these three sources. The study was designed to assess the relationships and possible T-cell exchange between tumor, surrounding tissue and draining lymph node repertoires in human breast cancer. Beyond this particular receptor, the publication reports: The data were considered consistent with the idea that most tumor T cells come from the lymph node and then expand in tumor tissue. Rather than being directly demonstrated, the conclusion that tumor T cells originate in lymph nodes was presented as consistent with a hypothesis. Tumor and nontumor tissue repertoires were significantly more similar in luminal-like than in basal-like breast cancer. T-cell repertoire diversity in tumors was found to be lower than in lymph nodes but higher than in nontumor tissue, and preferential V and J gene usage was observed.

The CDR1 and CDR2 encoded by the germline V gene are SGHAT and FQNNGV. Counted from cysteine to phenylalanine, this CDR3 has 16 amino acids. Only the CDR3 DNA is retained, 48 bases long and in frame from the first base. V trim: 5 bases; J trim: 1 base; unmatched bases: 8. This clonotype was seen many times. It has no known antigen specificity. No per-base quality is available; no much larger clone lies one base away. TCRdb names Illumina HiSeq 2000 as the instrument used. TCR beta chain libraries were generated by multiplex PCR amplification. The amplified TCR beta chain products were analyzed by high-throughput sequencing. The public reads were reanalyzed by TCRdb: fastp trimming at Q25, MiXCR alignment, in-frame beta chains only. Under each unique CDR3 protein, matching rows form one entry showing the most common genes and DNA. Across this sample there are about 220,000 distinct CDR3 sequences, with 30% to 35% seen only once. The ten top clones hold approximately 3.6% of the sample.

Lymph node samples were obtained from the axillary draining lymph nodes of breast cancer patients. The sequenced material came from axillary lymph node tissue. The rearrangement joined TRBV11-2 to TRBJ2-7; TRBD1 agrees with 10 junctional bases. This sequence was found in a female donor with breast cancer. Some clones in this sample may be carry-over from other donors' samples. The CDR3 loop reads CASSRGQGIWSYEQYF. DNA sequence: TGTGCCAGCAGCCGGGGACAGGGGATTTGGTCCTACGAGCAGTACTTC.